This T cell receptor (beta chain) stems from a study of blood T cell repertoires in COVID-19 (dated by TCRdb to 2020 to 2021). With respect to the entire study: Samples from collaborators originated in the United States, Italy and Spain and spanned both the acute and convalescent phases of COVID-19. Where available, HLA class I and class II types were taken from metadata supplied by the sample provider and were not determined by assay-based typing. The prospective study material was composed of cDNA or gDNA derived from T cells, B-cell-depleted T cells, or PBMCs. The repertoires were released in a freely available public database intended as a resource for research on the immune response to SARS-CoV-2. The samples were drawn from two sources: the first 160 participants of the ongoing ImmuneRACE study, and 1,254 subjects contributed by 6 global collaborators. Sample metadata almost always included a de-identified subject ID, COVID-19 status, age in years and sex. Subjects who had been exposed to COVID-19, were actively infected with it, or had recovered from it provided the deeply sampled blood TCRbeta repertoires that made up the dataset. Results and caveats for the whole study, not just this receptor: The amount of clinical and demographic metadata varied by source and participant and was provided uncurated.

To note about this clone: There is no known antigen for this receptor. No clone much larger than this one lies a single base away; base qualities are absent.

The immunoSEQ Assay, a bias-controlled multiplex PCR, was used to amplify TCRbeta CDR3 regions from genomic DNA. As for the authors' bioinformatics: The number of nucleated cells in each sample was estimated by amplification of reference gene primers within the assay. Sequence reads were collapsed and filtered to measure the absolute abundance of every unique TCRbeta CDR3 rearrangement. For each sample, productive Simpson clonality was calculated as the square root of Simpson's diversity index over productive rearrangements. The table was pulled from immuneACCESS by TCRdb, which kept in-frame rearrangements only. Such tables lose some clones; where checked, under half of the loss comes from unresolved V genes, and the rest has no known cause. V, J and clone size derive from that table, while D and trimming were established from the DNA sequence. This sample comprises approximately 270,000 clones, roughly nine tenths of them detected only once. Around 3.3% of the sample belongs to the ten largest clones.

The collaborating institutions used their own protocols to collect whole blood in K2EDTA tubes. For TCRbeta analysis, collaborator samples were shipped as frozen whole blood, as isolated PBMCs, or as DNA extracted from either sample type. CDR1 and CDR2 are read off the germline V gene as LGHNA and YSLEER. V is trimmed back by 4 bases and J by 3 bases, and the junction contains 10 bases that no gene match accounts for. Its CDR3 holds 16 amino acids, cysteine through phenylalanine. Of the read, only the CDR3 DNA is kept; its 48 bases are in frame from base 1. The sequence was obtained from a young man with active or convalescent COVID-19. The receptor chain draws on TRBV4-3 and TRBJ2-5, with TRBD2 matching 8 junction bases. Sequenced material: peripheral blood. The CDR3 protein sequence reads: CASSPQRGSGEETQYF. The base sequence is TGCGCCAGCAGCCCCCAGCGGGGGAGCGGTGAAGAGACCCAGTACTTC.